The 25 T cell receptor beta chains listed next were all sequenced from one sample in a study of blood T cell repertoires in COVID-19. Assay: immunoSEQ multiplex PCR; the TCRdb copy retains only in-frame clones and omits some. The data show around 150,000 clones, 60% to 85% seen once. The sample comprised peripheral blood. The receptors originated from a man aged 45-60 years with active or convalescent COVID-19.

This chain joins TRBV5-1 and TRBJ2-3; the D gene is possibly TRBD1 (5 bases). Germline V gene lookup returns CDR1 SGHRS and CDR2 YFSETQ. V lost 0 bases and J 6 bases, leaving 14 bases between the germline ends. This CDR3 has 15 residues. The CDR3 is CASSLEAGYLDTQYF. Here the CDR3 DNA reads TGCGCCAGCAGCTTGGAGGCAGGGTATCTGGATACGCAGTATTTT.

J is TRBJ2-7 and V is TRBV27, with 12 nucleotides matching TRBD2. Germline trimming cut 6 bases from V and 6 bases from J; bases unmatched to any gene: 9. CDR3 length: 15 amino acids. Germline values: CDR1 MNHEY, CDR2 SMNVEV (reference sequence). This CDR3 reads CASRPLAGGPGEQYF. The CDR3 nucleotides read TGTGCCAGCAGGCCCCTAGCGGGAGGGCCCGGCGAGCAGTACTTC.

The chain combines TRBV19 with TRBJ2-3; D may be TRBD2 (6 bases). CDR3 size: 15 residues. The V gene's germline CDR1 is LNHDA and CDR2 SQIVND (reference sequence). The V and J ends lost 5 bases and 2 bases respectively, with 14 bases between them. The CDR3 nucleotides are TGTGCCAGTAGTCGTCGGGACTCCACCACAGATACGCAGTATTTT. Translation gives CASSRRDSTTDTQYF.

This clone was detected ten times or more. This sequence joins TRBV4-1 and TRBJ2-3; D possibly corresponds to TRBD2 (5 bases). Germline values: CDR1 MGHRA, CDR2 YSYEKL. This CDR3 contains 16 residues. V gave up 0 bases and J gave up 2 bases, with 12 bases separating them. CDR3 DNA: TGCGCCAGCAGCCAAGATGGACTGGGCTTCACAGATACGCAGTATTTT. Encoded protein: CASSQDGLGFTDTQYF.

Concerning this clone: The sample holds other DNA sequences that translate to the same CDR3. V gene TRBV7-9 combines with J gene TRBJ1-2; 9 bases fit TRBD1. Looked up from germline, CDR1 is SEHNR and CDR2 is FQNEAQ (reference sequence). The length of the CDR3 is 15 residues. The V and J ends lost 6 bases and 3 bases, in that order; junction bases with no gene match: 8. The CDR3 loop reads CASSFRDRVDYGYTF. DNA for the CDR3: TGTGCCAGCAGTTTTAGGGACAGGGTGGACTATGGCTACACCTTC. Supplemented by reference TRBV7-9 and TRBJ1-2, the full variable domain reads DTGVSQNPRHKITKRGQNVTFRCDPISEHNRLYWYRQTLGQGPEFLTYFQNEAQLEKSRLLSDRFSAERPKGSFSTLEIQRTEQGDSAMYLCASSFRDRVDYGYTFGSGTRLTVV.

The chain recombines TRBV11-2 with TRBJ1-6; D not resolved. Germline loops: CDR1 SGHAT, CDR2 FQNNGV. The V end was cut by 0 bases, the J end by 8 bases, with 5 bases between. The CDR3 spans 13 residues. CDR3: CASSLDGDSPLHF. Written as DNA, the CDR3 is TGTGCCAGCAGCTTAGACGGGGATTCACCCCTCCACTTT.

The chain has TRBV3-1 (or the pseudogene TRBV3-2) and TRBJ2-7; a weak D match, TRBD2 (6 bases). Germline loops: CDR1 LGHDT, CDR2 YNNKEL (reference sequence). The CDR3 is 14 residues long. V was clipped by 4 bases and J by 6 bases, with 16 bases between them. The CDR3 region is CASSLGAGSPEQYF. Written as DNA, the CDR3 is TGTGCCAGCAGCCTAGGAGCCGGGAGTCCCGAGCAGTACTTC.

The V call is TRBV4-2, the J call TRBJ1-6; D gene ambiguous. V was trimmed by 0 bases and J by 9 bases, leaving 12 bases between them. Germline CDR1 and CDR2: LGHNA and YNFKEQ. CDR3 length: 15 amino acids. CDR3 loop: CASSQDPGGVSPLHF. The CDR3, as DNA: TGTGCCAGCAGCCAAGACCCTGGCGGGGTTTCACCCCTCCACTTT.

This clone was detected only a few times. V usage is TRBV5-1 and J usage is TRBJ2-7; 11 bases align to TRBD2. The CDR3 is 14 amino acids. V was pared by 3 bases and J by 3 bases, with 2 bases of the junction left unmatched. Looked up from germline, CDR1 is SGHRS and CDR2 is YFSETQ. The DNA for the CDR3 is TGCGCCAGCAGCTCGACTAGCGGGATCTACGAGCAGTACTTC. Amino acid sequence: CASSSTSGIYEQYF.

The chain links TRBV18 to TRBJ2-1; no definite D call. The CDR3 loop spans 14 amino acids. The V and J ends lost 0 bases and 3 bases respectively, with 6 bases between them. Germline V gene lookup returns CDR1 KGHSH and CDR2 LQKENI. CDR3 in DNA: TGTGCCAGCTCACCACCTCCCCACTACAATGAGCAGTTCTTC. Protein sequence: CASSPPPHYNEQFF.

V gene TRBV7-9 combines with J gene TRBJ2-7; tentatively, D is TRBD1 (6 bases). The CDR3 has 16 amino acids. V was shortened by 0 bases and J by 5 bases, with 17 bases between the two germline ends. CDR1 is SEHNR and CDR2 is FQNEAQ in the germline V gene (reference sequence). The DNA for the CDR3 is TGTGCCAGCAGCTTAGCCTATGGGACACTCATAAACGAGCAGTACTTC. Translating it yields CASSLAYGTLINEQYF.

On this clone: Other DNA sequences in the same sample also yield this CDR3. The rearrangement uses TRBV19 and TRBJ2-7; 8 nucleotides match TRBD1. This CDR3 has 11 residues. Germline values: CDR1 LNHDA, CDR2 SQIVND (reference sequence). CDR3 in DNA: TGTGCAACCCAGGGGGCGTACGAGCAGTACTTC. Its protein is CATQGAYEQYF.

The chain combines TRBV18 with TRBJ2-1; TRBD1 matches 9 bases. The CDR3 covers 20 residues. V lost 0 bases to trimming and J lost 3 bases; unmatched junction nucleotides: 15. Per the germline V gene, CDR1 is KGHSH and CDR2 is LQKENI. The CDR3, as DNA: TGTGCCAGCTCACCACCCCGGACAGGGGACTACAGGACTTTCTACAATGAGCAGTTCTTC. It specifies CASSPPRTGDYRTFYNEQFF. Combining the CDR3 with reference TRBV18 and TRBJ2-1 gives the whole variable domain NAGVMQNPRHLVRRRGQEARLRCSPMKGHSHVYWYRQLPEEGLKFMVYLQKENIIDESGMPKERFSAEFPKEGPSILRIQQVVRGDSAAYFCASSPPRTGDYRTFYNEQFFGPGTRLTVL.

This clone came up many times. Distinct nucleotide sequences in the sample also encode this CDR3. The chain uses TRBV11-2 and TRBJ2-7; no reliable D call. The CDR3 length is 13 residues. Trimming took off 1 base at V and 2 bases at J, with 6 bases between the two ends. Germline V gene sequence: CDR1 SGHAT, CDR2 FQNNGV. CDR3: CASSLGQTYEQYF. The DNA for the CDR3 is TGTGCCAGCAGCTTAGGGCAGACCTACGAGCAGTACTTC. Looking up the rest from reference TRBV11-2 and TRBJ2-7 gives the full variable domain: EAGVAQSPRYKIIEKRQSVAFWCNPISGHATLYWYQQILGQGPKLLIQFQNNGVVDDSQLPKDRFSAERLKGVDSTLKIQPAKLEDSAVYLCASSLGQTYEQYFGPGTRLTVT.

The gene calls are TRBV10-3 and TRBJ1-5; possibly TRBD1 for D (6 bases). Trimming shortened V by 0 bases and J by 0 bases, and 15 bases separated the two germline ends. Germline CDR1 reads ENHRY; CDR2 reads SYGVKD. The CDR3 contains 18 residues. CDR3 amino acids: CAISESFVAGASNQPQHF. DNA for the CDR3: TGTGCCATCAGTGAGTCGTTCGTGGCGGGGGCTAGCAATCAGCCCCAGCATTTT.

This clone was seen a single time. The chain carries TRBV10-3 and TRBJ2-7, with 8 nucleotides matching TRBD1. Germline V gives CDR1 ENHRY, CDR2 SYGVKD. There are 15 residues in the CDR3. V shed 6 bases, J shed 3 bases, and the junction held 10 bases outside the gene matches. CDR3 sequence (DNA): TGTGCCATCAGCGACTCCGGGACAGGTTTCTACGAGCAGTACTTC. Amino acids: CAISDSGTGFYEQYF.

The V gene is TRBV28, the J gene TRBJ2-1, with D possibly TRBD2 on 6 matching bases. The CDR3 covers 14 residues. V was cut by 5 bases and J by 0 bases, with 8 bases left in between. The germline V gene encodes CDR1 MDHEN and CDR2 SYDVKM. The CDR3 region has the DNA TGTGCCAGCAGTCGACTAGTCTCCTACAATGAGCAGTTCTTC. Residues: CASSRLVSYNEQFF.

The chain recombines TRBV12-3 or TRBV12-4 with TRBJ1-2, with TRBD1 matching over 8 bases. There are 13 residues in the CDR3. Trimming at V came to 3 bases and at J to 6 bases, leaving 3 bases not matched to a gene. For the CDR3, the DNA is TGTGCCAGCAGTTTCAGGGGGCGTGATGGCTACACCTTC. Protein sequence: CASSFRGRDGYTF.

The chain combines TRBV9 with TRBJ1-1; 8 bases align to TRBD1. CDR1 and CDR2 from the germline V gene are SGDLS and YYNGEE. The junction had 11 bases not matched to a gene; V was cut back by 0 bases and J by 4 bases. The CDR3 is made up of 17 amino acids. CDR3 DNA sequence: TGTGCCAGCAGCGTAGACGGATGGGGCAGGGGGCCCACTGAAGCTTTCTTT. It yields the protein CASSVDGWGRGPTEAFF.

The chain carries TRBV2 and TRBJ2-3, with a possible D match to TRBD1 (5 bases). CDR3 length equals 12 residues. CDR1 is SNHLY, CDR2 FYNNEI, per germline. Trimming cost V 7 bases and J 1 base, with 6 bases left between them. Here the CDR3 DNA reads TGTGCCAGCATCAGGGGCACAGATACGCAGTATTTT. It yields the protein CASIRGTDTQYF.

J is TRBJ2-4 and V is TRBV5-6; D gene unclear. Germline V gene data show CDR1 as SGHDT and CDR2 as YYEEEE. V was cut by 1 base and J by 6 bases, with 17 bases left in between. This CDR3 is 16 amino acids long. CDR3 nucleotides: TGTGCCAGCAGCTTGAAACAAACCCCCCCTCTAAACATTCAGTACTTC. This encodes CASSLKQTPPLNIQYF. Based on the CDR3 plus reference TRBV5-6 and TRBJ2-4, the full variable domain is DAGVTQSPTHLIKTRGQQVTLRCSPKSGHDTVSWYQQALGQGPQFIFQYYEEEERQRGNFPDRFSGHQFPNYSSELNVNALLLGDSALYLCASSLKQTPPLNIQYFGAGTRLSVL.

This sequence joins TRBV7-6 and TRBJ2-5; possibly TRBD1 for D (5 bases). CDR1 SGHVS and CDR2 FNYEAQ come from the germline V gene. CDR3 length equals 17 residues. V was cut by 1 base and J by 0 bases, with 15 bases left in between. This CDR3 reads CASSLEVGHQYQETQYF. The CDR3 bases are TGTGCCAGCAGCTTAGAGGTTGGACACCAGTACCAAGAGACCCAGTACTTC.

The rearrangement joins TRBV6-5 to TRBJ1-5, with D maybe TRBD1 (6 bases). Germline V gene sequence: CDR1 MNHEY, CDR2 SVGAGI. Trimming cost V 4 bases and J 6 bases, with 10 bases left between them. This CDR3 spans 13 amino acids. The CDR3 spells CASSSTGFQPQHF. Here the CDR3 DNA reads TGTGCCAGCAGTTCGACAGGTTTTCAGCCCCAGCATTTT.

The chain uses TRBV28 and TRBJ2-7, with TRBD2 identical over 10 bases. Germline CDR1 reads MDHEN; CDR2 reads SYDVKM. The CDR3 covers 17 residues. V lost 3 bases to trimming and J lost 0 bases; unmatched junction nucleotides: 8. The DNA for the CDR3 is TGTGCCAGCAGTTTCCCAGCGGGAGGGCCGAACTCCTACGAGCAGTACTTC. Translated: CASSFPAGGPNSYEQYF. The full variable domain, completed using reference TRBV28 and TRBJ2-7, is DVKVTQSSRYLVKRTGEKVFLECVQDMDHENMFWYRQDPGLGLRLIYFSYDVKMKEKGDIPEGYSVSREKKERFSLILESASTNQTSMYLCASSFPAGGPNSYEQYFGPGTRLTVT.

The J gene is TRBJ2-7, the V gene TRBV5-4, with TRBD1 matching 8 bases. The CDR3 has 13 residues. The J segment lost 3 bases and the V segment lost 4 bases, leaving 3 bases of the junction unmatched. Germline CDR1 and CDR2: SGHNT and YYREEE (reference sequence). The CDR3 region is CASSPGQVYEQYF. Written as DNA, the CDR3 is TGTGCCAGCAGCCCGGGACAGGTCTACGAGCAGTACTTC.